Shown below are 32 T cell receptor beta chains from a single sample sequenced in a study of blood T cell repertoires in COVID-19. The assay was immunoSEQ multiplex PCR, and TCRdb's table has in-frame clones only and misses some. The sample lists 470,000 or so clones, around 89% seen once, with 4.3% in the top ten. Specimen: peripheral blood. All receptors come from a woman aged 25 to 39 with acute or convalescent COVID-19.

This rearrangement joins TRBV5-3 to TRBJ1-6, with a tentative D call TRBD1 (5 bases). TRBV5-3 carries the ORF label, with uncertain function. CDR3 length: 14 residues. Trimming pared 3 bases from V and 13 bases from J, leaving 17 bases between. In DNA form, the CDR3 reads TGTGCCAGAAGCTCCCGGACAAATTGGCACCCCCTCCACTTT. Protein: CARSSRTNWHPLHF.

This chain connects TRBV12-5 to TRBJ2-7, with 11 bases fitting TRBD2. The CDR3 runs to 20 residues. Germline lookup yields CDR1 LGHNT and CDR2 FRNRAP. Trimming took 3 bases from V and 5 from J; bases not matched to a gene: 21. As DNA, the CDR3 is TGTGCTAGTGGTTTAGATACAGGGAAACGTAGCGGGGGGGCCTTAAACGAGCAGTACTTC. It specifies CASGLDTGKRSGGALNEQYF.

This chain uses TRBV9 with TRBJ2-5, with 12 positions matching TRBD2. Germline lookup yields CDR1 SGDLS and CDR2 YYNGEE. V lost 4 bases, J lost 5 bases, and 3 bases stayed unmatched. The CDR3 spans 14 residues. The CDR3 DNA reads as TGTGCCAGCAGCCCTAGCGGGGGGGCGGAGACCCAGTACTTC. It encodes CASSPSGGAETQYF.

The chain is built from TRBV2 and TRBJ2-1; D is possibly TRBD1 (5 bases). The V gene lost 4 bases and the J gene lost 8 bases, with 9 bases spanning the gap. The CDR3 extends over 12 amino acids. Germline assignment: CDR1 SNHLY and CDR2 FYNNEI. DNA of the CDR3: TGTGCCAGCAGTGGACAGATCGATGAGCAGTTCTTC. It codes for CASSGQIDEQFF.

The sample holds a few counts of this clone. This chain links TRBV3-1 (or the pseudogene TRBV3-2) with TRBJ1-5; D not certain. The V end lost 0 bases, the J end lost 5 bases, and 8 bases lay between the germline ends. The CDR3 runs to 14 residues. The germline V gene has CDR1 LGHDT and CDR2 YNNKEL (reference sequence). The CDR3 region is CASSQDQSYQPQHF. The DNA of the CDR3 is TGTGCCAGCAGCCAAGATCAAAGCTATCAGCCCCAGCATTTT.

Worth noting for this clone: The germline gene is not matched at one end of the junction; a read error may be the cause. Here the CDR3 DNA reads TGCGCCCGCGGGGGGGTTTTGGGCACCGGGGAGCTGTTTTTT. It is translated as CARGGVLGTGELFF. The J gene is TRBJ2-2, the V gene TRBV9; TRBD2 matches 9 bases. Looked up from germline, CDR1 is SGDLS and CDR2 is YYNGEE. This CDR3 contains 14 residues.

This chain connects TRBV6-7 to TRBJ2-4; D possibly corresponds to TRBD2 (7 bases). TRBV6-7 is labeled an ORF, and its function is uncertain. The V end lost 0 bases, the J end lost 6 bases, and 12 bases lay between the germline ends. This CDR3 has 15 amino acids. CDR3 coding DNA: TGTGCCAGCAGTTACTCGAGGGGGAGGGTAAACATTCAGTACTTC. Its translation: CASSYSRGRVNIQYF.

V usage is TRBV18 and J usage is TRBJ2-1, with unresolved D. From germline, CDR1 is KGHSH and CDR2 LQKENI. V lost 5 bases and J lost 7, with 6 bases in between. The CDR3 is made up of 11 amino acids. CDR3 loop: CASSTENEQFF. The DNA of the CDR3 is TGTGCCAGCTCAACTGAGAATGAGCAGTTCTTC.

The chain carries TRBV24-1 and TRBJ1-2; D might be TRBD1 (6 bases). The CDR3 has 14 residues. V lost 7 bases, J lost 4 bases, and 15 bases lay in between. The germline V gene has CDR1 KGHDR and CDR2 SFDVKD. This chain's CDR3 is CATSEPGAGYGYTF. CDR3 coding DNA: TGTGCCACCAGCGAACCAGGGGCGGGCTATGGCTACACCTTC.

The CDR3 region has the DNA TGTGCCAGCAGCAAGTCGTGGCAGGCTTCCTACGAGCAGTACTTC. It specifies CASSKSWQASYEQYF. The chain links TRBV21-1 to TRBJ2-7; the table's D gene call, TRBD1, was not cross checked with the DNA. TRBV21-1 corresponds to a pseudogene. The length of the CDR3 is 15 residues.

This chain uses TRBV7-3 with TRBJ2-7; 9 bases fit TRBD1. Germline V gene data show CDR1 as SGHTA and CDR2 as FQGTGA. This CDR3 comprises 14 residues. J was trimmed by 3 bases and V by 4 bases; bases with no gene match: 4. The CDR3: CASSWGQGVYEQYF. The CDR3, as DNA: TGTGCCAGCAGCTGGGGACAGGGAGTCTACGAGCAGTACTTC.

The chain carries TRBV7-3 and TRBJ1-2; D unclear. The V end lost 5 bases, the J end lost 2 bases, and 9 bases lay between the germline ends. Germline CDR1 SGHTA, CDR2 FQGTGA. The CDR3 extends over 13 amino acids. The CDR3, as DNA: TGTGCCAGCAGCCCACAACCAAACTATGGCTACACCTTC. Translating gives CASSPQPNYGYTF. Full variable domain (outside the CDR3, taken from reference TRBV7-3 and TRBJ1-2): GAGVSQTPSNKVTEKGKYVELRCDPISGHTALYWYRQSLGQGPEFLIYFQGTGAADDSGLPNDRFFAVRPEGSVSTLKIQRTERGDSAVYLCASSPQPNYGYTFGSGTRLTVV.

The chain is built from TRBV5-4 and TRBJ1-1, with TRBD1 matching over 7 bases. Germline trimming cut 4 bases from V and 5 bases from J; bases unmatched to any gene: 8. CDR1 and CDR2 from the germline V gene are SGHNT and YYREEE (reference sequence). The CDR3 has 14 amino acids. The CDR3: CASSPRQGETEAFF. The CDR3 coding sequence is TGTGCCAGCAGCCCAAGACAGGGAGAGACTGAAGCTTTCTTT.

The chain is built from TRBV11-2 and TRBJ2-1; D call uncertain. V lost 9 bases, J lost 0 bases, and 12 bases lay in between. CDR1 is SGHAT, CDR2 FQNNGV, per germline. The CDR3 consists of 14 residues. CDR3 coding DNA: TGTGCCAGTTTGGCCCTCAGCTCCTACAATGAGCAGTTCTTC. Its translation: CASLALSSYNEQFF.

This chain links TRBV28 with TRBJ1-2; TRBD1 aligns across 9 bases. CDR1 and CDR2 (germline): MDHEN, SYDVKM. J was trimmed by 3 bases and V by 4 bases; bases with no gene match: 3. CDR3 size: 14 residues. This chain's CDR3 is CASSSDRGYYGYTF. The CDR3 DNA reads TGTGCCAGCAGTTCGGACAGGGGCTACTATGGCTACACCTTC.

The chain uses TRBV19 and TRBJ1-3; 7 bases are a match to TRBD1. After removal of 8 bases from V and 0 bases from J, the junction contained 7 bases not matched to a gene. Germline V gives CDR1 LNHDA, CDR2 SQIVND (reference sequence). The CDR3 is 15 residues long. The CDR3: CASSNRGPSGNTIYF. The CDR3 region has the DNA TGTGCCAGTTCCAACAGGGGCCCCTCTGGAAACACCATATATTTT.

This rearrangement joins TRBV2 to TRBJ2-4, with 7 bases that match TRBD2. The CDR3 has 14 amino acids. After removal of 4 bases from V and 10 bases from J, the junction contained 10 bases not matched to a gene. Germline values: CDR1 SNHLY, CDR2 FYNNEI. DNA for the CDR3: TGTGCCAGCAGTGTGGGGCAGACGGGAGGTATTCAGTACTTC. Residues: CASSVGQTGGIQYF.

This rearrangement joins TRBV5-6 to TRBJ1-1; maybe TRBD1 (6 bases). This CDR3 region has 14 residues. V gave up 1 base and J gave up 4 bases, with 11 bases separating them. Germline lookup yields CDR1 SGHDT and CDR2 YYEEEE. The CDR3 DNA follows: TGTGCCAGCAGCTTGTCAGGGGACCGCACTGAAGCTTTCTTT. It specifies CASSLSGDRTEAFF.

CDR3 in amino acids: CASSMRANTEAFF. Written as DNA, the CDR3 is TGTGCCAGTAGTATGAGGGCCAACACTGAAGCTTTCTTT. V and J are TRBV19 and TRBJ1-1, with D hard to call. Looked up from germline, CDR1 is LNHDA and CDR2 is SQIVND (reference sequence). The germline V and J ends were trimmed by 3 bases and 2 bases, with 7 bases remaining between them. The CDR3 is 13 residues long. Based on the CDR3 plus reference TRBV19 and TRBJ1-1, the full variable domain is DGGITQSPKYLFRKEGQNVTLSCEQNLNHDAMYWYRQDPGQGLRLIYYSQIVNDFQKGDIAEGYSVSREKKESFPLTVTSAQKNPTAFYLCASSMRANTEAFFGQGTRLTVV.

J is TRBJ2-6 and V is TRBV21-1; no DNA check was done on the table's D call, TRBD1. TRBV21-1 is classified as a pseudogene. CDR3 length: 17 residues. The DNA for the CDR3 is TGTGCCAGCCCGAGGCGGGACAGGGAGCCCGGGGCCAACGTCCTGACTTTC. Its protein product is CASPRRDREPGANVLTF.

V gene TRBV10-3 combines with J gene TRBJ2-5; weak D call: TRBD1 (6 bases). CDR3 length equals 14 residues. V lost 4 bases and J 5 bases, leaving 14 bases between the germline ends. Germline V CDR1 and CDR2: ENHRY, SYGVKD. The CDR3 nucleotides read TGTGCCATCAGTGTTTCGGGGCAGGGGGAGACCCAGTACTTC. Encoded protein: CAISVSGQGETQYF.

Comment on this clone: An end of the junction does not agree with germline; a read error may underlie this. This sequence joins TRBV2 and TRBJ2-1; 7 bases line up with TRBD2. The CDR3 runs to 18 residues. The germline V gene has CDR1 SNHLY and CDR2 FYNNEI. CDR3 region: CASSGTSSRRRSYNEQLF. In nucleotides, the CDR3 is TGTGCCAGCAGTGGGACTAGTTCTCGTCGAAGGTCCTACAATGAGCAGCTCTTC.

The rearrangement links TRBV14 to TRBJ2-1; D is unclear. CDR3 length equals 12 residues. In germline, CDR1 is SGHDN, CDR2 FVKESK. The CDR3 region is CEIDSSYNEQFF. The CDR3 DNA reads TGTGAAATAGATTCCTCCTACAATGAGCAGTTCTTC.

The V and J genes are TRBV24-1 and TRBJ1-6; D unresolved. The CDR3 has 17 amino acids. The germline V and J ends were trimmed by 4 bases and 5 bases, with 17 bases remaining between them. The germline CDR1 and CDR2 sequences are KGHDR and SFDVKD. DNA for the CDR3: TGTGCCACCAGTGACCATAAAGCGGTGGTTCATAATTCACCCCTCCACTTT. This codes for CATSDHKAVVHNSPLHF.

This chain uses TRBV11-3 with TRBJ2-5; the match to TRBD2 covers 9 bases. Germline V gene sequence: CDR1 SGHNT, CDR2 YENEEA. This CDR3 has 15 amino acids. With 4 bases clipped from V and 5 bases from J, the junction kept 8 bases outside the gene matches. CDR3 region: CASSSPASGEETQYF. The CDR3 DNA sequence: TGTGCCAGCAGCTCACCAGCTAGCGGGGAGGAGACCCAGTACTTC.

This chain uses TRBV13 with TRBJ2-1; 7 bases are shared with TRBD2. Germline CDR1 is PRHDT and CDR2 is FYEKMQ (reference sequence). The CDR3 has 16 residues. Germline trimming cut 5 bases from V and 3 bases from J; bases unmatched to any gene: 10. Written as DNA, the CDR3 is TGTGCCAGCAGCCCCGGGGGGAGGCTCAACTACAATGAGCAGTTCTTC. Translated: CASSPGGRLNYNEQFF.

This sequence joins TRBV5-1 and TRBJ2-3; 10 nucleotides agree with TRBD1. J was trimmed by 10 bases and V by 3 bases; bases with no gene match: 2. This CDR3 comprises 12 residues. Per the germline V gene, CDR1 is SGHRS and CDR2 is YFSETQ. CDR3 protein: CASSSTGGAQYF. The CDR3 DNA is TGCGCCAGCAGCTCGACAGGGGGCGCGCAGTATTTT. Supplemented by reference TRBV5-1 and TRBJ2-3, the full variable domain reads KAGVTQTPRYLIKTRGQQVTLSCSPISGHRSVSWYQQTPGQGLQFLFEYFSETQRNKGNFPGRFSGRQFSNSRSEMNVSTLELGDSALYLCASSSTGGAQYFGPGTRLTVL.

CDR3 sequence (DNA): TGTGCCAGCAGTGAACGCCGGGGGAGCTCCTACAATGAGCAGTTCTTC. It is translated as CASSERRGSSYNEQFF. This chain joins TRBV2 and TRBJ2-1; D may be TRBD2 (6 bases). Germline V lookup: CDR1 SNHLY, CDR2 FYNNEI. The CDR3 contains 16 residues. V lost 2 bases and J lost 0, with 11 bases in between.

V gene TRBV10-3 combines with J gene TRBJ2-5, with 9 bases identical to TRBD1. The CDR3 spans 14 residues. Unmatched junction bases numbered 11, after V lost 10 bases and J lost 5 bases. From germline, CDR1 is ENHRY and CDR2 SYGVKD. The CDR3 is CATRAGQGWETQYF. As DNA, the CDR3 is TGTGCCACTCGAGCGGGACAGGGATGGGAGACCCAGTACTTC.

V is TRBV5-4 and J is TRBJ2-3, with TRBD1 as a possible D gene (6 bases). The length of the CDR3 is 15 residues. Looked up from germline, CDR1 is SGHNT and CDR2 is YYREEE (reference sequence). V shed 5 bases and J shed 1 base, with 14 bases lying between them. The CDR3 here is CASRSGGQRTDTQYF. For the CDR3, the DNA is TGTGCCAGCAGGAGTGGTGGACAGCGCACAGATACGCAGTATTTT.

The chain combines TRBV11-2 with TRBJ2-4; possible D gene TRBD2, 6 bases. Germline-derived CDR1 and CDR2 are SGHAT and FQNNGV. V lost 3 bases and J lost 0, with 12 bases in between. This CDR3 region has 16 residues. Written as DNA, the CDR3 is TGTGCCAGCAGCTTTTTTGGCGGGGAAGCCAAAAACATTCAGTACTTC. This encodes CASSFFGGEAKNIQYF.

V gene TRBV30 combines with J gene TRBJ1-2; possible D gene TRBD1, 6 bases. CDR3 length: 13 residues. With 5 bases removed from V and 8 bases from J, the gap between germline ends came to 18 bases. Germline CDR1 and CDR2: GTSNPN and SVGIG (reference sequence). The CDR3 nucleotides are TGTGCCTGGGGCAGAATCCCTCAGGGGGGCTACACCTTC. Amino acids: CAWGRIPQGGYTF.